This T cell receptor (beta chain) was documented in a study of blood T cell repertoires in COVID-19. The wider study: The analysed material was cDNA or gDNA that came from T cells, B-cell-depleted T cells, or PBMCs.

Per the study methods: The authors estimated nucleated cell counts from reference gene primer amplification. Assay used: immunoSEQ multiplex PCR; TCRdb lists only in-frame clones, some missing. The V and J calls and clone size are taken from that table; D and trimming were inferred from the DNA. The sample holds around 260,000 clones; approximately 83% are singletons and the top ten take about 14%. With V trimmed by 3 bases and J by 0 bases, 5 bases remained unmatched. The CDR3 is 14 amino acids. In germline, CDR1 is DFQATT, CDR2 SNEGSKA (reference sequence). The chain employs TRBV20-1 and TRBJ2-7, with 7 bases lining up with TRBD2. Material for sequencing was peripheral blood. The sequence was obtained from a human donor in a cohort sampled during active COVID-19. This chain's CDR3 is CSASGGVISYEQYF. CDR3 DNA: TGCAGTGCTAGTGGGGGGGTGATCTCCTACGAGCAGTACTTC.